This T cell receptor (beta chain) was sequenced for a study of cytomegalovirus exposure and HLA in healthy donors. Study-level points and caveats: TCR beta V- and J-gene trimming, according to a later analysis, was linked to a missense DCLRE1C variant. According to reports, the classifier identified cytomegalovirus status with high specificity and sensitivity.

V was pared by 0 bases and J by 2 bases, with 11 bases between. The CDR3 contains 16 residues. Germline V gene lookup returns CDR1 MNHEY and CDR2 SMNVEV (reference sequence). In regard to this clone: What it recognizes is unknown.

A multiplex PCR was run with 60 Vbeta primers and 13 Jbeta primers. Assay: immunoSEQ multiplex PCR; the TCRdb copy retains only in-frame clones and omits some. The repertoire has over 95,000 clones, 82% of them found once; the top ten carry around 2.5%. The rearrangement joins TRBV27 to TRBJ1-5, with D possibly TRBD1 on 6 matching bases. This sequence was found in a young woman in good health and CMV-seronegative. Sequencing was done on a sample of PBMCs. CDR3 amino acids: CASSLSWGLGNQPQHF. In DNA form, the CDR3 reads TGTGCCAGCAGTTTATCGTGGGGGCTAGGCAATCAGCCCCAGCATTTT.